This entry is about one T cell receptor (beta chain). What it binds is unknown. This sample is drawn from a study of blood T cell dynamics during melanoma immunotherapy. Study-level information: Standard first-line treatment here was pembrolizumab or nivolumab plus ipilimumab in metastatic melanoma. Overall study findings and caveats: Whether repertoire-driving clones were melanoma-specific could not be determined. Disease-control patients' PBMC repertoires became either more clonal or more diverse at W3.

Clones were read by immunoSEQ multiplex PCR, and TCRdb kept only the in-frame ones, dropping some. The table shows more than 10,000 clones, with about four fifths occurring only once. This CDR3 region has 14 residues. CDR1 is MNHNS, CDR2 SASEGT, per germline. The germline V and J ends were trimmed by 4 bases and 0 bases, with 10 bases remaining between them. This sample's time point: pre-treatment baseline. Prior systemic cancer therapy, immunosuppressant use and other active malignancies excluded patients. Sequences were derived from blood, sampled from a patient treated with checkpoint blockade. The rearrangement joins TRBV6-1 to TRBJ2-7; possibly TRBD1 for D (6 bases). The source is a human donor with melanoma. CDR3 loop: CASSATGYSYEQYF. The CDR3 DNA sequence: TGTGCCAGCAGTGCCACAGGGTACTCCTACGAGCAGTACTTC.